This TCR beta chain was found in a study of T cell responses to AZD1222 COVID-19 vaccine. The wider study: Doses given second, at about 4 or about 12 weeks, were pooled.

The assay was immunoSEQ multiplex PCR, and TCRdb's table has in-frame clones only and misses some. The data contain some 170,000 clones, approximately 92% of them seen just once; the ten biggest clones take up 2.5% to 3%. The germline V gene encodes CDR1 SGHRS and CDR2 YFSETQ. CDR3 length: 14 residues. Deletions cut 0 bases from V and 4 bases from J, with 10 bases between. In its sample, this clone was seen once. Its antigen remains unknown. Different DNA sequences within this sample yield the same CDR3. Study findings and constraints: Reports indicate that nearly half of spike-specific TCRs are directed at unmutated variant regions. Regions 160-218 and 743-854 held dominance among vaccine-associated CD4 TCRs, which spanned spike. Possibly, clonal diversity was underestimated; donors were largely white British and included more females.

This TCR derives from an adult in good health. V and J are TRBV5-1 and TRBJ1-2; D is possibly TRBD1 (6 bases). The sequences come from peripheral blood, collected on day 0 of AZD1222 vaccination. The CDR3 is CASSLDRGGYGYTF. CDR3 coding DNA: TGCGCCAGCAGCTTGGATAGAGGGGGCTATGGCTACACCTTC.